This T cell receptor (beta chain) is from a study of long-term antiretroviral therapy in people with HIV. Study results and limitations: Repertoires in HIV (unlike those of controls) had narrower CDR3 length ranges. Transplant donor controls retained higher diversity, though diversity increased after ART.

Unmatched junction bases numbered 2, after V lost 1 base and J lost 6 bases. From germline, CDR1 is MGHRA and CDR2 YSYEKL. There are 14 residues in the CDR3. Run at survey level, the immunoSEQ assay was version v3.0. The table came from immunoSEQ multiplex PCR; TCRdb's copy has only in-frame clones and leaves some out. The table shows about 16,000 clones, with 76% occurring only once. Comment on this clone: Its target is unknown.

The sequencing used unsorted PBMCs, collected 2.5 years before starting antiretroviral therapy. The receptor's source is a woman between 50 and 59 years old with HIV. J is TRBJ1-1 and V is TRBV4-1; 10 bases map to TRBD1. In DNA, the CDR3 is TGCGCCAGCAGCCAAGGACAGGGGGCGGCTGAAGCTTTCTTT. Translated: CASSQGQGAAEAFF.